This T cell receptor (beta chain) was identified in a study of CD8 T cells in Susac syndrome. The ends were cut back, 4 bases at V and 2 bases at J, with 10 bases in the middle. The germline V gene encodes CDR1 SGHRS and CDR2 YFSETQ. The CDR3 has 14 amino acids. This clonotype has just one count. Random hexamers served to reverse transcribe roughly 0.45 to 1 ug RNA. By means of immunoSEQ multiplex PCR, TCR beta CDR3 spanning 54 Vbeta and 13 Jbeta underwent amplification. One entry per CDR3 protein results from TCRdb running MiXCR on the immunoSEQ multiplex PCR reads. The sample records some 120,000 distinct CDR3 sequences, over 85% being singletons. TEMRA cells were FACS-enriched, while CD8+ and CD4+ T cells were negatively isolated.

Sample: CD4+ T cells from PBMCs. The source of this sequence is a human donor in good health. The V call is TRBV5-1, the J call TRBJ1-5; a possible D gene is TRBD1 (5 bases). CDR3 sequence: CASSPGSGNQPQHF. The CDR3 coding sequence is TGCGCCAGCAGCCCAGGGAGCGGCAATCAGCCCCAGCATTTT. Supplemented by reference TRBV5-1 and TRBJ1-5, the full variable domain reads KAGVTQTPRYLIKTRGQQVTLSCSPISGHRSVSWYQQTPGQGLQFLFEYFSETQRNKGNFPGRFSGRQFSNSRSEMNVSTLELGDSALYLCASSPGSGNQPQHFGDGTRLSIL.